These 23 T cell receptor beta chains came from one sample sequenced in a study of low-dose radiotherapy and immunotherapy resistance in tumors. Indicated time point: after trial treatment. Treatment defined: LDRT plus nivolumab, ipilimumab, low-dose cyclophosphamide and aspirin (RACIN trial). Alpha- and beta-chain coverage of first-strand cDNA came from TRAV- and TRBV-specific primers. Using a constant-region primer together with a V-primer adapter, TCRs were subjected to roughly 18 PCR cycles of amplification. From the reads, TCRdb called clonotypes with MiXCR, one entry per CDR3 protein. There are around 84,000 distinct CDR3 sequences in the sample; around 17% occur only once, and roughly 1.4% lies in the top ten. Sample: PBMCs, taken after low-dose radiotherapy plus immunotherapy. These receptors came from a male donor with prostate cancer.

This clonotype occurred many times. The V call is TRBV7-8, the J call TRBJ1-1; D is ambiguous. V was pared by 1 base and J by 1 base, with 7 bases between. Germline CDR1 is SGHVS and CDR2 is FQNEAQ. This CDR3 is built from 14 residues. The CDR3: CASSLVPRNTEAFF. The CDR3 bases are TGTGCCAGCAGCTTAGTTCCGCGGAACACTGAAGCTTTCTTT.

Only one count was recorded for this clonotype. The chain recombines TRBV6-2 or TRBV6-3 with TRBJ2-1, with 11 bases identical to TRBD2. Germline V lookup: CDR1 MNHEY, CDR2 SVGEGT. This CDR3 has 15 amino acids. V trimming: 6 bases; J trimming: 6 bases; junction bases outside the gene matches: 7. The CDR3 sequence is CASRIGTSGPNEQFF. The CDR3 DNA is TGTGCCAGCAGGATCGGGACTAGCGGTCCCAATGAGCAGTTCTTC.

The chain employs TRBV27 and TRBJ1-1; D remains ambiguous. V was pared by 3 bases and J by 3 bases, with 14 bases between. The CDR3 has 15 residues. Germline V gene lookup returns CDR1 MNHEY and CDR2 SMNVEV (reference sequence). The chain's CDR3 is CASSFEGGRYTEAFF. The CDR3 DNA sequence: TGTGCCAGCAGTTTTGAAGGAGGACGTTACACTGAAGCTTTCTTT.

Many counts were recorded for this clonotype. CDR3 sequence: CASKDGAGDRYEQYF. DNA for the CDR3: TGTGCCAGCAAGGATGGAGCGGGAGATAGGTACGAGCAGTACTTC. The rearrangement links TRBV6-2 or TRBV6-3 to TRBJ2-7, with 8 bases identical to TRBD2. This CDR3 comprises 15 residues. Germline CDR1 and CDR2: MNHEY and SVGEGT. V lost 7 bases to trimming and J lost 4 bases; unmatched junction nucleotides: 12.

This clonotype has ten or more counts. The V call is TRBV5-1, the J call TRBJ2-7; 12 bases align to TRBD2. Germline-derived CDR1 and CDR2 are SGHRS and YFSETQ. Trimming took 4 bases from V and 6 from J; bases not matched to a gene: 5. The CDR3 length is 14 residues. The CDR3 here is CASSPTSGSPEQYF. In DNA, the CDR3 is TGCGCCAGCAGCCCGACTAGCGGGAGCCCCGAGCAGTACTTC.

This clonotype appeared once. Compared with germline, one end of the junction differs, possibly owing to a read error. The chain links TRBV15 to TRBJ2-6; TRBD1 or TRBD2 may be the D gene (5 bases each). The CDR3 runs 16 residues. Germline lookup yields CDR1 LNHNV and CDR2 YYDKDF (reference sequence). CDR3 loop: CATSRDEGTGADVLTF. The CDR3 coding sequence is TGTGCCACCAGCAGAGATGAAGGGACCGGGGCCGACGTCCTGACTTTC.

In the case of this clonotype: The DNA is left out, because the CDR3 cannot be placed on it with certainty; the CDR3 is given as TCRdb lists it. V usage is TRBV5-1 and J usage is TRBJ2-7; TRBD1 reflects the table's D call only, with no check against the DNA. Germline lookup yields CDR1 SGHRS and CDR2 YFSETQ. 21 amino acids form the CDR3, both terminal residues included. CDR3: CASSIYLCSAGAGTGRNEQYF.

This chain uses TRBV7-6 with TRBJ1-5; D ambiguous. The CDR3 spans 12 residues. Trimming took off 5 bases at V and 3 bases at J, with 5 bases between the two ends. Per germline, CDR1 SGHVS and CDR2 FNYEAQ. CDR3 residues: CASSHLNQPQHF. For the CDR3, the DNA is TGTGCCAGCAGCCACCTCAATCAGCCCCAGCATTTT.

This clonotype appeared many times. The CDR3 DNA is TGCAGCGTTCTGAGGGAGAACACTGAAGCTTTCTTT. It yields the protein CSVLRENTEAFF. The chain couples TRBV29-1 to TRBJ1-1, with no clear D. V lost 5 bases and J lost 1, with 8 bases in between. Germline V gene lookup returns CDR1 SQVTM and CDR2 ANQGSEA. The CDR3 is made up of 12 amino acids.

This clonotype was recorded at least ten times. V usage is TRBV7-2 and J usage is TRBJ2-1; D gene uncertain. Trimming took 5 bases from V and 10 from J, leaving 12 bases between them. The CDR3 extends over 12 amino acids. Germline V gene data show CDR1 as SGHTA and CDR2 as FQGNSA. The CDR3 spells CASSPRVSEQFF. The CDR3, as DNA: TGTGCCAGCAGCCCCCGGGTCTCAGAGCAGTTCTTC.

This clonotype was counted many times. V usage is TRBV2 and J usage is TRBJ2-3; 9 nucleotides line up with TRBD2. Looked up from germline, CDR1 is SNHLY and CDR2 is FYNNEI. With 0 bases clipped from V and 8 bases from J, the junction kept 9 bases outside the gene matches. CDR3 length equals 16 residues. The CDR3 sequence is CASSEALAGSGATQYF. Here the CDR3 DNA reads TGTGCCAGCAGTGAAGCTCTAGCGGGGTCTGGAGCTACGCAGTATTTT. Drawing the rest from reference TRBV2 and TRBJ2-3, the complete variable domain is EPEVTQTPSHQVTQMGQEVILRCVPISNHLYFYWYRQILGQKVEFLVSFYNNEISEKSEIFDDQFSVERPDGSNFTLKIRSTKLEDSAMYFCASSEALAGSGATQYFGPGTRLTVL.

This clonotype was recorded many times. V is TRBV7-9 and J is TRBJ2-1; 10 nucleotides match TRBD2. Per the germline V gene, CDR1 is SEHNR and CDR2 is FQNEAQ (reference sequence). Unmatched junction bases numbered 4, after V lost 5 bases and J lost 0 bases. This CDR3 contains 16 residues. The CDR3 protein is CASSGPSGSSYNEQFF. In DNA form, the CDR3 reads TGTGCCAGCAGCGGACCTAGCGGGAGCTCCTACAATGAGCAGTTCTTC.

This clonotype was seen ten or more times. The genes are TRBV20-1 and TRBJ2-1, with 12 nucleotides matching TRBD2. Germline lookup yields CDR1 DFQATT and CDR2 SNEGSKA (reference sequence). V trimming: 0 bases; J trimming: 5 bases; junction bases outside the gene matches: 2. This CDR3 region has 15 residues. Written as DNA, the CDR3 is TGCAGTGCTAGAGATCGACTAGCGGGAGACAATGAGCAGTTCTTC. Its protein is CSARDRLAGDNEQFF.

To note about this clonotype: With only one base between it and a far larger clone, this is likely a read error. CDR3 coding DNA: TGTGCCGGCCCGCCCCGGACTAGCGGGTTACGCGGCACAGATACGCAGTATTTT. Protein product: CAGPPRTSGLRGTDTQYF. The rearrangement links TRBV6-8 to TRBJ2-3, with 11 bases lining up with TRBD2. The V segment lost 11 bases and the J segment 1 base; nucleotides outside the gene matches: 17. The CDR3 is 18 amino acids. Germline V gives CDR1 MNHGY, CDR2 SAAAGT.

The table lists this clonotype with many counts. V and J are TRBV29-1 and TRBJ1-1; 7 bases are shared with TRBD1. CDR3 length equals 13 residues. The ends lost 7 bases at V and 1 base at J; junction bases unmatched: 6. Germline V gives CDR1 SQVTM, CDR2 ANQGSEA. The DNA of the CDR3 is TGCAGCGCCAGGACAGGACGGAACACTGAAGCTTTCTTT. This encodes CSARTGRNTEAFF. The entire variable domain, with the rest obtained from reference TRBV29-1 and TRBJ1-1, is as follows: SAVISQKPSRDICQRGTSLTIQCQVDSQVTMMFWYRQQPGQSLTLIATANQGSEATYESGFVIDKFPISRPNLTFSTLTVSNMSPEDSSIYLCSARTGRNTEAFFGQGTRLTVV.

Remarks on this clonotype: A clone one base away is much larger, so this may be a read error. The CDR3 sequence: CASSQARVWTGEPFF. The CDR3 DNA is TGCGCCAGCAGCCAAGCCAGGGTGTGGACCGGGGAGCCGTTTTTT. The chain couples TRBV4-1 to TRBJ2-2; D tentatively fits TRBD1 or TRBD2 (5 bases each). Germline loops: CDR1 MGHRA, CDR2 YSYEKL. This CDR3 contains 15 residues.

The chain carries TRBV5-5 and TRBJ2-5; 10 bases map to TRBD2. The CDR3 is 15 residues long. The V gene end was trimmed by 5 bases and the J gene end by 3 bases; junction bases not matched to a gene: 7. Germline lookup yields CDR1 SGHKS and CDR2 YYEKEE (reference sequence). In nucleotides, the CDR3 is TGTGCCAGCAGATACCCTCTAGCGGGAGAAGAGACCCAGTACTTC. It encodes CASRYPLAGEETQYF.

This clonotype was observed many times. In DNA form, the CDR3 reads TGCAGCGTGGGGGGTAGGCCCGAGCAGTACTTC. The encoded protein is CSVGGRPEQYF. The chain recombines TRBV29-1 with TRBJ2-7; possible D gene TRBD2, 6 bases. CDR1 SQVTM and CDR2 ANQGSEA come from the germline V gene. The CDR3 has 11 amino acids. The V gene lost 6 bases and the J gene lost 6 bases, with 12 bases spanning the gap.

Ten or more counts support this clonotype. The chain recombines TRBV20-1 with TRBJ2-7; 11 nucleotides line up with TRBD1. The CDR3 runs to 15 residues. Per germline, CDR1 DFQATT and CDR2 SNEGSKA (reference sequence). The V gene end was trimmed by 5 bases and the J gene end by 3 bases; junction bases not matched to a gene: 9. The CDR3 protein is CSASRGTGGFYEQYF. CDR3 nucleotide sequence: TGCAGTGCTTCGAGGGGGACAGGGGGTTTCTACGAGCAGTACTTC.

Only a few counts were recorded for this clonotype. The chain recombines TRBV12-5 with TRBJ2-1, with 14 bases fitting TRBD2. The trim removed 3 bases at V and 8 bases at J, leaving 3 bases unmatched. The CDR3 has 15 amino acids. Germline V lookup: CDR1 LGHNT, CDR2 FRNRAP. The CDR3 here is CASGFRLAGGHEQFF. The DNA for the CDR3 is TGTGCTAGTGGTTTCCGACTAGCGGGAGGGCATGAGCAGTTCTTC.

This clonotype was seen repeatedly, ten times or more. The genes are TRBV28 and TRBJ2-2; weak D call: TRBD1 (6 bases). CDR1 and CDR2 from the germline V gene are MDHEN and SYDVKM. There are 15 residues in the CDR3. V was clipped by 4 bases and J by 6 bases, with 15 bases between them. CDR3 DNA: TGTGCCAGCAGTTCTAACAGGGTGGCGTCCGGGGAGCTGTTTTTT. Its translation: CASSSNRVASGELFF.

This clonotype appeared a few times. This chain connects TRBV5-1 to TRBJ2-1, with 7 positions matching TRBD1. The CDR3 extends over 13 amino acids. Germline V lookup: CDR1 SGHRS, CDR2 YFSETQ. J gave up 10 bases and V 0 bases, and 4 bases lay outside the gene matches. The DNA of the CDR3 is TGCGCCAGCAGCTTGGACAGGGGCTACGAGCAGTTCTTC. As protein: CASSLDRGYEQFF.

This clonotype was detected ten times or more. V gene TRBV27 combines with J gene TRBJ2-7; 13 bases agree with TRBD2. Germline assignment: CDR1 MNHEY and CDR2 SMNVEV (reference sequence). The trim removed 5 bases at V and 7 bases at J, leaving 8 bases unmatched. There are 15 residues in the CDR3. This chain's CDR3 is CASSRGLAGVREQYF. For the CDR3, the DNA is TGTGCCAGCAGTAGAGGACTAGCGGGAGTGCGAGAGCAGTACTTC.